This T cell receptor (beta chain) was sequenced in a study of post-analysis software for immune sequencing data. Study-wide findings and caveats: Five or six TRBV segments, TRBV5-6, TRBV5-1 and TRBV20-1 among them, were found more frequent in patients than controls. Normalized Chao1 diversity was significantly lower in multiple sclerosis patients than in controls.

Libraries were made from TCR beta cDNA, and they carried unique molecular identifiers. Each CDR3 protein is one row after TCRdb ran MiXCR on the PCR reads. The sample shows 500,000 to 600,000 distinct CDR3 sequences, around 44% of them seen only once. This CDR3 comprises 10 residues. Per germline, CDR1 SQVTM and CDR2 ANQGSEA. Details on this clonotype: The antigen remains unidentified.

This receptor was identified in a girl between 10 and 17 years old with multiple sclerosis. Sequences were obtained from blood. The gene calls are TRBV29-1 and TRBJ2-7; D is uncertain. Matching the DNA end better, TRBJ2-5 makes the J call doubtful. The CDR3 DNA follows: TGCAGCGTTTCACGGGAGACCCAGTACTTC. It encodes CSVSRETQYF.